This T cell receptor beta chain stems from a study of blood T cells in healthy people across ages. Next came a second PCR, run for about 7 to 12 cycles, which used a sample-barcoded 5' primer along with a J-beta primer mix. A template-switch adaptor with 12 random nucleotides tagged each cDNA molecule. In TCRdb, the 5' RACE reads were re-called with MiXCR into one record per CDR3 protein. The table lists 1.4 million to 1.5 million distinct CDR3 sequences, roughly 40% of them singletons. A remark on this clonotype: Its antigen is currently unknown.

Study-wide results and caveats: Roughly linearly, TCR beta diversity per million T cells fell as age increased.

V shed 4 bases and J 5 bases; nucleotides not matched to a gene: 9. The germline CDR1 and CDR2 sequences are SEHNR and FQNEAQ (reference sequence). The CDR3 is 16 residues long. There were healthy Caucasian individuals from Russia, aged about 6 to 95, serving as donors. There were at least 6 micrograms of total RNA extracted from every sample. J is TRBJ1-4 and V is TRBV7-9; 8 bases are shared with TRBD1. The specimen sequenced was blood. The TCR sequence derives from a woman aged 18-35 years in good health. CDR3 loop: CASSYPTGGLNEKLFF. The CDR3 nucleotides read TGTGCCAGCAGCTACCCTACAGGGGGGTTGAATGAAAAACTGTTTTTT.